This T cell receptor (beta chain) was recorded in a study of STAT5B mutations in CD4+ large granular lymphocyte leukemia. CDR3 length: 16 amino acids. With V trimmed by 4 bases and J by 4 bases, 4 bases remained unmatched. Per germline, CDR1 LNHDA and CDR2 SQIVND (reference sequence). Comments on this clone: Its specificity is not known.

Sequencing used immunoSEQ multiplex PCR; TCRdb keeps in-frame clones, though not all of them. Of 20,000 to 25,000 clones listed, about 80% are singletons. Study-level results: TRBV06-family usage was enriched in top patient clones (8/27) versus controls (2/35).

The J gene is TRBJ2-2, the V gene TRBV19; TRBD2 aligns across 12 bases. The sequence was collected from a human donor in good health. Sequenced input: CD4+ T cells from blood buffy coats. The CDR3 spells CASSSRTSGVTGELFF. The DNA of the CDR3 is TGTGCCAGTAGTAGTAGGACTAGCGGGGTCACCGGGGAGCTGTTTTTT.